This T cell receptor (beta chain) was identified in a study of cytomegalovirus exposure and HLA in healthy donors. Profiled with immunoSEQ multiplex PCR; TCRdb holds only in-frame clones, not every one. This table holds about 150,000 clones, 86% found once. The CDR3 is made up of 15 amino acids. The V gene's germline CDR1 is KGHSH and CDR2 LQKENI. V shed 3 bases and J 4 bases; nucleotides not matched to a gene: 6. This clonotype was sampled from a man between 18 and 29 years old in good health and CMV-seropositive. The specimen was PBMCs. V and J are TRBV18 and TRBJ1-1; 9 positions agree with TRBD1. CDR3 nucleotides: TGTGCCAGCTCACCTCCCACAGGGGGCCCCACTGAAGCTTTCTTT. Its translation is CASSPPTGGPTEAFF.